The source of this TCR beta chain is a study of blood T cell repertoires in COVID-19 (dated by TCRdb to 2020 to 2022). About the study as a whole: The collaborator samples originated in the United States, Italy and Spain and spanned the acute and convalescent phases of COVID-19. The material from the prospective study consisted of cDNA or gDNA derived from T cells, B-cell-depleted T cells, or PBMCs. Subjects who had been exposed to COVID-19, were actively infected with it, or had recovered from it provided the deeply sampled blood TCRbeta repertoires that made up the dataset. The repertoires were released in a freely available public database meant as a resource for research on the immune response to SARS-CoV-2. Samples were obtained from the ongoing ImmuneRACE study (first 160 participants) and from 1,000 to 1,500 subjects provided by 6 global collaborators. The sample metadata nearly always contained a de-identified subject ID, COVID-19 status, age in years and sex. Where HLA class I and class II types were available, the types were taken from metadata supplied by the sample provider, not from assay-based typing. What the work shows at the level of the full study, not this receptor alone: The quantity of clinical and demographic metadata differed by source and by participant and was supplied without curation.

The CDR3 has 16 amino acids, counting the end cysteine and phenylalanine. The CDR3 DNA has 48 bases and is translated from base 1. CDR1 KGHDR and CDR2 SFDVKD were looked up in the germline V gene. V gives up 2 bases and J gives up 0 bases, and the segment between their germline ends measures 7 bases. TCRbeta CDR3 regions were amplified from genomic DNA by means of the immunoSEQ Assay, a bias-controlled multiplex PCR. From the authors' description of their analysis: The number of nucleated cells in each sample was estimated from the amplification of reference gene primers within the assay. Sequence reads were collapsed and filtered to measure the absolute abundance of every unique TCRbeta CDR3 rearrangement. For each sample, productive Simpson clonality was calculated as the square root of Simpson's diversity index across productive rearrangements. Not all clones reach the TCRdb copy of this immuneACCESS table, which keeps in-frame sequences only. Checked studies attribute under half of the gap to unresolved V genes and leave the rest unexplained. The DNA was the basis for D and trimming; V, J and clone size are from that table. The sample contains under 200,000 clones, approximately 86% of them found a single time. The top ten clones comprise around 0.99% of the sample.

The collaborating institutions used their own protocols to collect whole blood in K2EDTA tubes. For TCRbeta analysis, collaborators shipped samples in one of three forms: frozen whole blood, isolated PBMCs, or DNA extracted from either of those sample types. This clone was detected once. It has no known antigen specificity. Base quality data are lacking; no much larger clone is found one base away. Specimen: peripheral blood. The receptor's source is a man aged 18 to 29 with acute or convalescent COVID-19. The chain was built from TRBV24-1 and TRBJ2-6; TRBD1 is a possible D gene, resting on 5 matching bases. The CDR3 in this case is CATSDSGNSGANVLTF. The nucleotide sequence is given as TGTGCCACCAGTGATTCAGGGAACTCTGGGGCCAACGTCCTGACTTTC.